What follows is one T cell receptor beta chain and its context. It has no known antigen specificity. No much larger clonotype is one base removed from it; base qualities were not supplied. Seasonal inactivated influenza vaccine (Fluvarix) was administered to adults, and sorted blood CD4 subsets were tracked by TCRB sequencing before and after vaccination. To be eligible, subjects had to live in the community and must not have received influenza vaccine in the previous 6 months. Subjects were excluded for influenza vaccine contraindications, substance abuse, HIV/AIDS, active malignancy, immunomodulatory medication, or active illness such as respiratory infection. At each time point, about 35 to 110 mL of blood was collected. PBMC were isolated using Ficoll-Paque PLUS or SepMate separation. As a comparison non-Tfh subset, CXCR5- memory CD4 T cells were sorted. Cell subsets were sorted from PBMC on a BD FACS Aria before DNA extraction.

The library was produced with the immunoSEQ multiplex PCR assay. Adaptive Biotechnologies handled the TCRB amplification, library preparation, sequencing and preliminary bioinformatics at Survey level resolution. The original pipeline was this. Clonality was calculated in R as 1 minus normalized Shannon entropy, and the Gini index was calculated with the R package ineq. The overlap score was defined as the summed counts of shared sequences divided by the total counts of all sequences in both compared samples. Shared-clonotype significance used Fisher's exact test assuming a theoretical repertoire of 10^7 TCRB sequences. Entries here come from immuneACCESS through TCRdb and include only in-frame sequences with V and J called. Some clones fail to appear in such tables; in the studies checked, an unresolved V gene covers under half of the shortfall, and the cause of the remainder is unknown. D and trimming come from the DNA, and the V and J calls and clone size come from that table. The sample table contains under 12,000 clones; only one count was recorded for about 82% of them. Around 0.79% of the sample lies in the top ten.

The sample originates from a study of follicular helper T cells after annual influenza vaccination (dated by TCRdb to about 2017). The study in broad terms: Blood was collected on days 0, 7 and 28 after each seasonal influenza vaccination. To study recall of cTfh clones, some subjects were followed through successive annual vaccinations in the 2013-2014, 2014-2015 and 2015-2016 seasons. One week after vaccination, a second recruited cohort of 12 to 13 subjects (Table S1) displayed a similar ICOS+CD38+ cTfh response. Multi-year samples were available for six subjects, with four spanning two vaccination seasons and two spanning three seasons. The 2013-2014 samples were cryopreserved, while the 2015 samples were processed right after collection. What the work shows at the level of the full study, not this receptor alone: Day 7 ICOS+CD38+ clones were most often found later in ICOS-CD38- cTfh, suggesting that subset may serve as a memory reservoir. When influenza clone enrichment was assessed, the possibility that the much larger non-cTfh compartments were undersampled could not be excluded. Only roughly 8.5-20% of analyzed cells yielded productive TCRB sequences, so sampling of rare clonotypes was not possible. Successive annual vaccinations recalled a recurring oligoclonal ICOS+CD38+ cTfh response that included tetramer and AIM influenza-specific clonotypes. ICOS+CD38+ cTfh clonality correlated with the frequency of that population, and its change correlated with the change in circulating plasmablast frequency.

Per the germline V gene, SGHVS is the CDR1 and FQNEAQ is the CDR2. At the junction V is shortened by 7 bases and J by 9 bases, with 16 bases in between. The CDR3, from cysteine to phenylalanine, totals 13 residues. Only the CDR3 portion is preserved as DNA: 39 bases, with reading frame beginning at the first base. Here the chain combines TRBV7-8 and TRBJ2-1; the D assignment is uncertain and may be TRBD1 or TRBD2, with 5 bases supporting each. The source is an adult who received the influenza vaccine. The material sequenced was CXCR5- memory CD4+ T cells sorted from blood, taken 6 weeks after influenza vaccination. This specimen's cell subset or site label, per the study, means: CXCR5- memory CD4 T cells. This receptor carries the CDR3 CASKGLVQGEQFF. The sequence in DNA is TGTGCCAGCAAAGGACTCGTCCAGGGTGAGCAGTTCTTC.